This is a list of T cell receptor beta chains from one sample in a study of OX40 agonist ivuxolimab in advanced cancers. The assay was immunoSEQ multiplex PCR, and TCRdb's table has in-frame clones only and misses some. Of 92,000 or so clones in the sample, about four fifths were seen once. The sample in question was CD4+ or CD8+ T cells sorted from blood, obtained in a trial of the OX40 agonist ivuxolimab. The receptors originated from an adult with an advanced solid tumor such as melanoma, head and neck, liver or kidney cancer. CDR3s include the opening cysteine and the closing phenylalanine or tryptophan.

cdr3_length: 15
j_call: TRBJ1-4
v_call: TRBV25-1
cdr3_aa: CASSQQGPANEKLFF

cdr3_length: 13
j_call: TRBJ1-1
v_call: TRBV9
cdr3_aa: CASSVQLYTEAFF

cdr3_length: 14
j_call: TRBJ1-2
v_call: TRBV6-6
cdr3_aa: CASSYDEGVYGYTF

cdr3_length: 16
j_call: TRBJ2-1
v_call: TRBV6-6
cdr3_aa: CASSRGVVSSYNEQFF

cdr3_length: 15
j_call: TRBJ2-1
v_call: TRBV5-8
cdr3_aa: CASSLRTGRDNEQFF

cdr3_length: 14
j_call: TRBJ1-1
v_call: TRBV5-5
cdr3_aa: CASSSLQGFPEAFF

cdr3_length: 15
j_call: TRBJ1-1
v_call: TRBV7-2
cdr3_aa: CASSYTGGLITEAFF

cdr3_length: 15
j_call: TRBJ1-5
v_call: TRBV10-2
cdr3_aa: CASSESNRINQPQHF

cdr3_length: 14
j_call: TRBJ1-3
v_call: TRBV19
cdr3_aa: CASSTLNSGNTIYF

cdr3_length: 15
j_call: TRBJ2-3
v_call: TRBV9
cdr3_aa: CASSVVQGGTDTQYF

cdr3_length: 19
j_call: TRBJ2-7
v_call: TRBV14
cdr3_aa: CASSQGGPGQAGRVHEQYF

cdr3_length: 17
j_call: TRBJ1-3
v_call: TRBV14
cdr3_aa: CASSQDYGVLSGNTIYF

cdr3_length: 12
j_call: TRBJ1-2
v_call: TRBV2
cdr3_aa: CASSPVSYGYTF

cdr3_length: 12
j_call: TRBJ1-1
v_call: TRBV7-6
cdr3_aa: CASSPGPGLAFF

cdr3_length: 15
j_call: TRBJ2-7
v_call: TRBV5-1
cdr3_aa: CASSPTGTGVYEQYF

cdr3_length: 15
j_call: TRBJ2-2
v_call: TRBV11-2
cdr3_aa: CASSLDGRGTGELFF

cdr3_length: 12
j_call: TRBJ1-2
v_call: TRBV29-1
cdr3_aa: CSVARGDYGYTF

cdr3_length: 15
j_call: TRBJ2-1
v_call: TRBV5-4
cdr3_aa: CASSPGLAGTDEQFF

cdr3_length: 16
j_call: TRBJ2-1
v_call: TRBV4-1
cdr3_aa: CASSQAGTSLYNEQFF

cdr3_length: 15
j_call: TRBJ2-2
v_call: TRBV7-7
cdr3_aa: CASSPNRGNTGELFF

cdr3_length: 15
j_call: TRBJ2-2
v_call: TRBV5-1
cdr3_aa: CASSLRVANTGELFF

cdr3_length: 15
j_call: TRBJ2-3
v_call: TRBV9
cdr3_aa: CASSVVRTGTDTQYF

cdr3_length: 16
j_call: TRBJ2-2
v_call: TRBV9
cdr3_aa: CASSVGGQGGAGELFF

cdr3_length: 14
j_call: TRBJ2-2
v_call: TRBV7-3
cdr3_aa: CASSLTLGTGELFF

cdr3_length: 13
j_call: TRBJ1-2
v_call: TRBV5-8
cdr3_aa: CASSLQAFYGYTF

cdr3_length: 14
j_call: TRBJ2-7
v_call: TRBV6-1
cdr3_aa: CASSDIDRSYEQYF

cdr3_length: 13
j_call: .
v_call: TRBV15
cdr3_aa: CATSRDRQGEQYF

cdr3_length: 14
j_call: TRBJ1-5
v_call: TRBV6-1
cdr3_aa: CASSLWTGNQPQHF

cdr3_length: 15
j_call: TRBJ2-2
v_call: TRBV15
cdr3_aa: CATSQGIANTGELFF

cdr3_length: 18
j_call: TRBJ2-3
v_call: TRBV5-1
cdr3_aa: CASSPTVRQGARTDTQYF

cdr3_length: 14
j_call: TRBJ2-3
v_call: TRBV7-9
cdr3_aa: CASNGQGGTDTQYF

cdr3_length: 15
j_call: TRBJ1-6
v_call: TRBV18
cdr3_aa: CASSPRTPGDSPLHF

cdr3_length: 14
j_call: TRBJ2-7
v_call: TRBV15
cdr3_aa: CATSNRFTSYEQYF

cdr3_length: 17
j_call: TRBJ2-1
v_call: TRBV5-1
cdr3_aa: CASSSGTSGGAYNEQFF

cdr3_length: 15
j_call: TRBJ2-2
v_call: TRBV10-2
cdr3_aa: CASSEGQANTGELFF

cdr3_length: 13
j_call: TRBJ2-3
v_call: TRBV5-1
cdr3_aa: CASSQGRTDTQYF

cdr3_length: 18
j_call: TRBJ2-1
v_call: TRBV7-3
cdr3_aa: CASSLKVGLAGRYNEQFF

cdr3_length: 16
j_call: TRBJ1-5
v_call: TRBV6-1
cdr3_aa: CASSELVGQGNQPQHF

cdr3_length: 14
j_call: TRBJ2-1
v_call: TRBV5-8
cdr3_aa: CASSTFTSGGHQFF

cdr3_length: 13
j_call: TRBJ2-7
v_call: TRBV7-8
cdr3_aa: CASTGDRGRGQYF

cdr3_length: 13
j_call: TRBJ2-7
v_call: TRBV11-2
cdr3_aa: CASSSARYGEQYF

cdr3_length: 13
j_call: TRBJ2-7
v_call: TRBV5-4
cdr3_aa: CASSHDRGYEQYF

cdr3_length: 13
j_call: TRBJ2-6
v_call: TRBV5-6
cdr3_aa: CASSYSGANVLTF

cdr3_length: 14
j_call: .
v_call: TRBV5-4
cdr3_aa: CASRPRDAHYEQYF

cdr3_length: 15
j_call: TRBJ1-5
v_call: TRBV27
cdr3_aa: CASSLLQGLNQPQHF

cdr3_length: 18
j_call: TRBJ1-2
v_call: TRBV10-3
cdr3_aa: CAISEETDRVVVNYGYTF

cdr3_length: 16
j_call: TRBJ2-3
v_call: TRBV9
cdr3_aa: CASSLRNSGSTDTQYF

cdr3_length: 19
j_call: TRBJ1-6
v_call: TRBV30
cdr3_aa: CAWSVRRGKGISYNSPLHF

cdr3_length: 16
j_call: TRBJ2-2
v_call: TRBV5-1
cdr3_aa: CASSTRQATNTGELFF

cdr3_length: 13
j_call: TRBJ2-7
v_call: TRBV7-9
cdr3_aa: CASSKLTGVEQYF

cdr3_length: 16
j_call: TRBJ1-1
v_call: TRBV18
cdr3_aa: CASSPQKGGPNTEAFF

cdr3_length: 15
j_call: TRBJ2-5
v_call: TRBV6-6
cdr3_aa: CASSSPRHPQETQYF